Listed below are T cell receptor beta chains from one sample, sequenced in a study of T cell responses to AZD1222 COVID-19 vaccine. The repertoire was sequenced with immunoSEQ multiplex PCR; TCRdb's copy has only in-frame clones and lacks some. The sample holds more than 110,000 clones; 75% to 95% are singletons and the top ten take around 2.7%. The source material was peripheral blood, sampled on day 0 of AZD1222 vaccination. These receptors were collected from an adult in good health. CDR3s include the opening cysteine and the closing phenylalanine or tryptophan. Fields, in order: D gene, J gene, V gene, clone size, CDR3 DNA, CDR3 protein. The D gene is left open where the match is weak. Only part of the rows carry a size: once, few, many, or a class if the clone is expanded.

d_call: .
j_call: TRBJ2-1
v_call: TRBV4-2
clone_size: .
cdr3_nt: TGTGCCAGCAGCCAAGTAGAATTATTACTGTACAATGAGCAGTTCTTC
cdr3_aa: CASSQVELLLYNEQFF

d_call: .
j_call: TRBJ2-1
v_call: TRBV7-6
clone_size: .
cdr3_nt: TGTGCCAGCAGCTTAGAAGGGACACTTTACAATGAGCAGTTCTTC
cdr3_aa: CASSLEGTLYNEQFF

d_call: .
j_call: TRBJ2-5
v_call: TRBV7-7
clone_size: once
cdr3_nt: TGTGCCAGCAGCCCCGGGGTAGCGGCCCAAGAGACCCAGTACTTC
cdr3_aa: CASSPGVAAQETQYF

d_call: .
j_call: TRBJ2-7
v_call: TRBV9
clone_size: .
cdr3_nt: TGTGCCAGCAGCCCCGGGGGCCCACCGAACGAGCAGTACTTC
cdr3_aa: CASSPGGPPNEQYF

d_call: .
j_call: TRBJ2-2
v_call: TRBV6-5
clone_size: .
cdr3_nt: TGTGCCAGCAGTTACGGTTTACAAGTATTCACCGGGGAGCTGTTTTTT
cdr3_aa: CASSYGLQVFTGELFF

d_call: TRBD2
j_call: TRBJ2-1
v_call: TRBV5-4
clone_size: .
cdr3_nt: TGTGCCAGCAGCTCGGTTCTAGCGGGAGGGTACAATGAGCAGTTCTTC
cdr3_aa: CASSSVLAGGYNEQFF

d_call: .
j_call: TRBJ2-7
v_call: TRBV28
clone_size: .
cdr3_nt: TGTGCCAGCAGTTTCAACGAGCAGTACTTC
cdr3_aa: CASSFNEQYF

d_call: .
j_call: TRBJ1-5
v_call: TRBV5-4
clone_size: .
cdr3_nt: TGTGCCAGCAGCTTGTGGGGAGGGAGCAATCAGCCCCAGCATTTT
cdr3_aa: CASSLWGGSNQPQHF

d_call: .
j_call: TRBJ1-3
v_call: TRBV7-3
clone_size: .
cdr3_nt: TGTGCCAGCAGCTTAGGGGGGAAGTCCAACACCATATATTTT
cdr3_aa: CASSLGGKSNTIYF

d_call: TRBD1
j_call: TRBJ1-1
v_call: TRBV18
clone_size: .
cdr3_nt: TGTGCCAGCTCACCTATTCCGCGAATGGGACAGGGGACCACTGAAGCTTTCTTT
cdr3_aa: CASSPIPRMGQGTTEAFF

d_call: .
j_call: TRBJ2-3
v_call: TRBV7-2
clone_size: .
cdr3_nt: TGTGCCAGCAGCTTAGTAGTGGACACAGATACGCAGTATTTT
cdr3_aa: CASSLVVDTDTQYF

d_call: TRBD2
j_call: TRBJ2-7
v_call: TRBV28
clone_size: .
cdr3_nt: TGTGCCAGCAGTTTTCTAGCGGGCACGAGCTCCTACGAGCAGTACTTC
cdr3_aa: CASSFLAGTSSYEQYF

d_call: .
j_call: TRBJ1-2
v_call: TRBV12-3/TRBV12-4
clone_size: .
cdr3_nt: TGTGCCAGCAGTTTAACGGGGCACAATGGCTACACCTTC
cdr3_aa: CASSLTGHNGYTF

d_call: .
j_call: TRBJ1-4
v_call: TRBV7-2
clone_size: .
cdr3_nt: TGTGCCAGCCTCCCCGGTCCAGGGGAGAACGAAAAACTGTTTTTT
cdr3_aa: CASLPGPGENEKLFF

d_call: .
j_call: TRBJ2-7
v_call: TRBV2
clone_size: .
cdr3_nt: TGTGCCAGCAGCGTTAGCGGCCCAGTTCCCTACGAGCAGTACTTC
cdr3_aa: CASSVSGPVPYEQYF

d_call: TRBD1
j_call: TRBJ1-2
v_call: TRBV5-1
clone_size: once
cdr3_nt: TGCGCCAGCAGCTCTACTACCACACAGGGGTCGGGAGGCTACACCTTC
cdr3_aa: CASSSTTTQGSGGYTF

d_call: .
j_call: TRBJ2-7
v_call: TRBV7-9
clone_size: .
cdr3_nt: TGTGCCAGCAGCCCGGACATTTCTAGCGACCCCTACGAGCAGTACTTC
cdr3_aa: CASSPDISSDPYEQYF

d_call: .
j_call: TRBJ2-2
v_call: TRBV4-2
clone_size: .
cdr3_nt: TGTGCCAGCAGCCAAGCGGGACTCCGGACCGGGGAGCTGTTTTTT
cdr3_aa: CASSQAGLRTGELFF

d_call: .
j_call: TRBJ1-2
v_call: TRBV27
clone_size: .
cdr3_nt: TGTGCCAGCAGACCTCCGGGGTACTATGGCTACACCTTC
cdr3_aa: CASRPPGYYGYTF